In its sample, the clone carrying this T cell receptor beta chain was seen once. The data stem from a study of blood T cell repertoires in COVID-19. TCRdb's table, derived via immunoSEQ multiplex PCR, lists solely in-frame clones and lacks some. The data show approximately 250,000 clones, around 89% seen once. CDR1 MNHEY and CDR2 SMNVEV come from the germline V gene (reference sequence). The CDR3 runs 14 residues. The junction had 3 bases not matched to a gene; V was cut back by 1 base and J by 7 bases. The origin of this receptor is a woman aged 25-40 years with acute COVID-19. J is TRBJ1-1 and V is TRBV27; 10 positions match TRBD1. What was sequenced was PBMCs or T cells enriched from blood (not recorded which). Here the CDR3 reads CASSLLGQGNEAFF. The CDR3 DNA sequence: TGTGCCAGCAGTTTATTGGGACAGGGGAATGAAGCTTTCTTT.